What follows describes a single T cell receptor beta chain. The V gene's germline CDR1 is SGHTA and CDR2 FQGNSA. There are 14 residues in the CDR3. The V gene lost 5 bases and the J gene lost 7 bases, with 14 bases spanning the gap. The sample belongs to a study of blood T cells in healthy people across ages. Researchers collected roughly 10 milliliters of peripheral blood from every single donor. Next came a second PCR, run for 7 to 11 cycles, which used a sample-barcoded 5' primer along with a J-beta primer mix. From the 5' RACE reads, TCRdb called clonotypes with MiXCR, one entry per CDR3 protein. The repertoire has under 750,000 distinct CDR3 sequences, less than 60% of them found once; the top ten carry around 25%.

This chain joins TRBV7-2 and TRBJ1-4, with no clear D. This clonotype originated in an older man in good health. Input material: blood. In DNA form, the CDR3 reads TGTGCCAGCAGCAACCAACCTTCAAGTGAAAAACTGTTTTTT. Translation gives CASSNQPSSEKLFF.